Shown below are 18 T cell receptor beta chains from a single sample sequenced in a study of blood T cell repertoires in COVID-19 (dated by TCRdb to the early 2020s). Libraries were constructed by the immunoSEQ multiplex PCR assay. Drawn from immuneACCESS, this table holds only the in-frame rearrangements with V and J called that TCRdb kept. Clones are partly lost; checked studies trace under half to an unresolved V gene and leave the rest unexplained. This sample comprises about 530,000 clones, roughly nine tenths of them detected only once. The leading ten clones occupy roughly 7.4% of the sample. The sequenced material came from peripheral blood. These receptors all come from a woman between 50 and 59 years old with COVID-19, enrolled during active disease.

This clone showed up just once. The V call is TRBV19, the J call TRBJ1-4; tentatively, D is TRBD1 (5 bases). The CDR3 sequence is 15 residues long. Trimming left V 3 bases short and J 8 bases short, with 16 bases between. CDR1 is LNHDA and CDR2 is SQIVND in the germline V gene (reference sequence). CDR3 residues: CASSMLQAGPEKLFF. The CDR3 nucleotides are TGTGCCAGTAGTATGCTACAGGCTGGACCGGAAAAACTGTTTTTT. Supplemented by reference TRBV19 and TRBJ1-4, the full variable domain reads DGGITQSPKYLFRKEGQNVTLSCEQNLNHDAMYWYRQDPGQGLRLIYYSQIVNDFQKGDIAEGYSVSREKKESFPLTVTSAQKNPTAFYLCASSMLQAGPEKLFFGSGTQLSVL.

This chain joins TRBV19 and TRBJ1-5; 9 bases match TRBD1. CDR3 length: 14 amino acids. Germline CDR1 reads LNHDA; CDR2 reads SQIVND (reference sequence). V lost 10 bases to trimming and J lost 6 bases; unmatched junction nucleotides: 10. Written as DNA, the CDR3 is TGTGCCACCGACCGGGACAGGGAGGGTCAGCCCCAGCATTTT. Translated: CATDRDREGQPQHF.

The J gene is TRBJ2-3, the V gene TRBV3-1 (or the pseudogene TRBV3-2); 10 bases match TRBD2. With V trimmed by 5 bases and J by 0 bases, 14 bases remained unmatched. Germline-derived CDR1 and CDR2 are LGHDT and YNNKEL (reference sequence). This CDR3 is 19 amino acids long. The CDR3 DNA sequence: TGTGCCAGCAGCACCCTCGAATCCAAGACTAGCGGGAGCACAGATACGCAGTATTTT. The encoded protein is CASSTLESKTSGSTDTQYF.

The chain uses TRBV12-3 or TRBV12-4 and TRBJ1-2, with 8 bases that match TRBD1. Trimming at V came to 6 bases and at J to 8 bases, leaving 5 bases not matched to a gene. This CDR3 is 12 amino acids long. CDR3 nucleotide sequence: TGTGCCAGCAGCAGGGGGCTACTCGGCTACACCTTC. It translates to CASSRGLLGYTF.

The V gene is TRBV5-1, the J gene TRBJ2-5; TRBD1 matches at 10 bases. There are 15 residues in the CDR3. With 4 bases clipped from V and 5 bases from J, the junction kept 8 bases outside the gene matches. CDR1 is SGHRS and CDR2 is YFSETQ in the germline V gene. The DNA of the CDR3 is TGCGCCAGCAGCGCCCGACAGGGGGCGTCGGAGACCCAGTACTTC. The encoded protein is CASSARQGASETQYF.

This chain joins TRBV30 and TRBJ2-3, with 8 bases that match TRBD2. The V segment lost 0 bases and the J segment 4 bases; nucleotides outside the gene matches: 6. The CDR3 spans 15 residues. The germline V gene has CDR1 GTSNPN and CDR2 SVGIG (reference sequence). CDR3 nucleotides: TGTGCCTGGAGTGTGGCGGGGGGCAGGTCAGATACGCAGTATTTT. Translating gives CAWSVAGGRSDTQYF.

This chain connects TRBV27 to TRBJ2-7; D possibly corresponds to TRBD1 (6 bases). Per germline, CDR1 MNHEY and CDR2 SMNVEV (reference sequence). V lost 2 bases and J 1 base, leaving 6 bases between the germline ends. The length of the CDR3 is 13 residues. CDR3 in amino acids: CASSLRGSYEQYF. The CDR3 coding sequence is TGTGCCAGCAGTTTAAGGGGGTCCTACGAGCAGTACTTC.

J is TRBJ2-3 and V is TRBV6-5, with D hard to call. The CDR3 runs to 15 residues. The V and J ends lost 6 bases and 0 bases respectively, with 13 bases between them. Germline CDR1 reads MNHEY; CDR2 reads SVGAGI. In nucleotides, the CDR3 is TGTGCCAGCAGAGCAAGACAATTTAGCACAGATACGCAGTATTTT. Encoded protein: CASRARQFSTDTQYF.

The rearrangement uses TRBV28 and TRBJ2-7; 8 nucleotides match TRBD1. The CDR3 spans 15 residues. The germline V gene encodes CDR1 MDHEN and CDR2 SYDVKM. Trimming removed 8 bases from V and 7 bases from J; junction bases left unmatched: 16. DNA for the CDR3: TGTGCCAGCGGGGGAACCACGGGGACAGGAACGGAGCAGTACTTC. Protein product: CASGGTTGTGTEQYF. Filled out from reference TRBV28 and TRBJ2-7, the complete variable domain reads DVKVTQSSRYLVKRTGEKVFLECVQDMDHENMFWYRQDPGLGLRLIYFSYDVKMKEKGDIPEGYSVSREKKERFSLILESASTNQTSMYLCASGGTTGTGTEQYFGPGTRLTVT.

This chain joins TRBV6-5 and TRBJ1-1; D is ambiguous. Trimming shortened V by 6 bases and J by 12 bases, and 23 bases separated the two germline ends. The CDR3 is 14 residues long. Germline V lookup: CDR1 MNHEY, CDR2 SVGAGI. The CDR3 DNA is TGTGCCAGCAGCAACCCCGACATTGACATTCGAACTTTCTTT. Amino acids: CASSNPDIDIRTFF.

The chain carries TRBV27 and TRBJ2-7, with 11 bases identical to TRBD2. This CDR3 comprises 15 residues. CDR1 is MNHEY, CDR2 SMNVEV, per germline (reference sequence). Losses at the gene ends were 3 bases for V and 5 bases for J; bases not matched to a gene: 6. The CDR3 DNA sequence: TGTGCCAGCAGTTTGGTAGCGGGGGGGGCCAACGAGCAGTACTTC. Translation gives CASSLVAGGANEQYF.

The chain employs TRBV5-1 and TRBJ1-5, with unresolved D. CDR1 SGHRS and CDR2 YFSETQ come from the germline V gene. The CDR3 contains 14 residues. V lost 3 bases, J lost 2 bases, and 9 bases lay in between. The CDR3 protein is CASSSDGGNQPQHF. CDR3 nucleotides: TGCGCCAGCAGCTCGGACGGGGGCAATCAGCCCCAGCATTTT.

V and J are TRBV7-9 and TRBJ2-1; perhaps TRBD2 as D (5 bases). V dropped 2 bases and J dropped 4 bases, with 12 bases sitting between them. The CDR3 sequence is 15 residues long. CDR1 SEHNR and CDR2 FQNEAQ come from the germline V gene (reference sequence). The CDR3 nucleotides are TGTGCCAGCAGCTTAATAAGCGGCGAGTACAATGAGCAGTTCTTC. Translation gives CASSLISGEYNEQFF.

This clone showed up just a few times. The CDR3 here is CASSPATEYTNYGYTF. CDR3 coding DNA: TGTGCCAGCTCACCGGCGACAGAGTACACTAACTATGGCTACACCTTC. The V and J genes are TRBV18 and TRBJ1-2, with D possibly TRBD1 on 5 matching bases. CDR3 length equals 16 residues. CDR1 KGHSH and CDR2 LQKENI come from the germline V gene. Trimming took off 3 bases at V and 0 bases at J, with 14 bases between the two ends.

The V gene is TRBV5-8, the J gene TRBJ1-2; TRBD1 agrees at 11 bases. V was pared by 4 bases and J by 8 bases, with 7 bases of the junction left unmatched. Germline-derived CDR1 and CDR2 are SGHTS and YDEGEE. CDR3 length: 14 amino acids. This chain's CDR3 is CASSTGQGAGGYTF. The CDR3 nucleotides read TGTGCCAGCAGCACCGGACAGGGGGCTGGCGGCTACACCTTC.

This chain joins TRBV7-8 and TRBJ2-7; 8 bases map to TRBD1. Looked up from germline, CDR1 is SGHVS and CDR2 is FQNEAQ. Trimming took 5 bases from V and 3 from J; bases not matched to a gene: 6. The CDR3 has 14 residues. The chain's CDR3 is CASSGGTGDYEQYF. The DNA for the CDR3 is TGTGCCAGCAGCGGCGGGACAGGAGACTACGAGCAGTACTTC.

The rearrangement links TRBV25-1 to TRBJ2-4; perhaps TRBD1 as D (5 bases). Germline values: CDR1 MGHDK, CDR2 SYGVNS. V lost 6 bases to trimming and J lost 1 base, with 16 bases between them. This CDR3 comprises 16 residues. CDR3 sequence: CASRADRIGAKNIQYF. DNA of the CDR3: TGTGCCAGCAGGGCTGACAGAATTGGGGCCAAAAACATTCAGTACTTC. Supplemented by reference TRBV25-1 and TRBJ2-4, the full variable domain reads EADIYQTPRYLVIGTGKKITLECSQTMGHDKMYWYQQDPGMELHLIHYSYGVNSTEKGDLSSESTVSRIRTEHFPLTLESARPSHTSQYLCASRADRIGAKNIQYFGAGTRLSVL.

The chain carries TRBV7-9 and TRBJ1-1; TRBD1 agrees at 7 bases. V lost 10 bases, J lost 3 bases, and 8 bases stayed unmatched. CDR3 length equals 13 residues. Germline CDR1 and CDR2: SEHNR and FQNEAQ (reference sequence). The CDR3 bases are TGTGCCACCCAACAGGGGATGGACACTGAAGCTTTCTTT. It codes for CATQQGMDTEAFF.